Included here is one T cell receptor (beta chain) sequence, with context. Its antigen is still unknown. The sample is drawn from a study of identical twins. Study-level points and caveats: Abundant cord blood beta clonotypes carried fewer insertions; memory repertoires showed none.

Every donor was a healthy Caucasian. One entry per CDR3 protein results from TCRdb running MiXCR on the 5' RACE reads. The sample has roughly 18,000 distinct CDR3 sequences, 69% seen once. Trimming removed 3 bases from V and 6 bases from J; junction bases left unmatched: 10. The CDR3 loop spans 16 amino acids. The germline CDR1 and CDR2 sequences are SGHTA and FQGNSA. The sequenced sample consisted of memory (CD45RO+) T cells sorted from blood. The origin of this receptor is a woman between 18 and 30 years old in good health. This table probably holds off-target reads from a library built for another chain. The chain carries TRBV7-2 and TRBJ2-1; 8 nucleotides match TRBD2. CDR3 sequence reads: CASSFDRGLVSNEQFF. As DNA, the CDR3 is TGTGCCAGCAGCTTTGATAGGGGACTAGTGAGCAATGAGCAGTTCTTC.